These 23 T cell receptor beta chains were sequenced from one sample in a study of blood T cell repertoires in COVID-19 (dated by TCRdb to the early 2020s). The library was generated by the immunoSEQ multiplex PCR assay. This is the immuneACCESS table as TCRdb keeps it, with only in-frame sequences that have V and J called. A part of the clones is gone; compared with another copy, unresolved V genes explain less than half, and the rest is unexplained. For this sample the table gives 250,000 to 300,000 clones, of which about 73% were detected only once. The leading ten clones occupy around 3.4% of the sample. The sequenced sample consisted of peripheral blood. All receptors derive from a woman of 80 years or more with acute or convalescent COVID-19.

This clone has a handful of counts. This chain joins TRBV19 and TRBJ2-1; D not certain. V lost 6 bases and J lost 3, with 12 bases in between. Germline CDR1 and CDR2: LNHDA and SQIVND (reference sequence). This CDR3 is built from 14 residues. In DNA, the CDR3 is TGTGCCAGTAGAGACACAAACCTCTACAATGAGCAGTTCTTC. It codes for CASRDTNLYNEQFF.

This clone was found a few times. The chain joins TRBV6-5 to TRBJ1-3; TRBD1 aligns across 8 bases. The CDR3 loop spans 16 amino acids. Germline CDR1 reads MNHEY; CDR2 reads SVGAGI. V was clipped by 2 bases and J by 3 bases; unmatched bases: 6. CDR3 loop: CASSYAAGGGGNTIYF. Written as DNA, the CDR3 is TGTGCCAGCAGTTACGCCGCAGGGGGCGGTGGAAACACCATATATTTT.

The chain has TRBV6-5 and TRBJ1-5; TRBD1 agrees at 8 bases. V lost 5 bases and J lost 5; bases outside the gene matches: 5. The CDR3 covers 14 residues. Per germline, CDR1 MNHEY and CDR2 SVGAGI. The CDR3 region has the DNA TGTGCCAGCAGTCCGACAGGGGTTGATCAGCCCCAGCATTTT. It is translated as CASSPTGVDQPQHF.

This clone has only a few counts. This chain links TRBV5-1 with TRBJ1-3; D not certain. Germline CDR1 is SGHRS and CDR2 is YFSETQ. V dropped 0 bases and J dropped 4 bases, with 8 bases sitting between them. This CDR3 has 14 residues. CDR3 amino acids: CASSLVGYGNTIYF. DNA for the CDR3: TGCGCCAGCAGCTTGGTCGGGTACGGAAACACCATATATTTT.

This clone turned up a few times. The chain joins TRBV5-1 to TRBJ2-2; D is ambiguous. CDR1 and CDR2 (germline): SGHRS, YFSETQ. The CDR3 sequence is 13 residues long. V was clipped by 2 bases and J by 5 bases, with 7 bases between them. The CDR3, as DNA: TGCGCCAGCAGCTTTACAGCTACCGGGGAGCTGTTTTTT. Translating it yields CASSFTATGELFF.

The J gene is TRBJ1-4, the V gene TRBV19; 12 bases map to TRBD1. CDR1 LNHDA and CDR2 SQIVND come from the germline V gene (reference sequence). The ends lost 9 bases at V and 3 bases at J; junction bases unmatched: 5. The CDR3 sequence is 15 residues long. CDR3 sequence: CASRDRGLANEKLFF. DNA for the CDR3: TGTGCCAGCCGGGACAGGGGGCTTGCTAATGAAAAACTGTTTTTT.

The chain links TRBV29-1 to TRBJ2-3; 9 positions match TRBD2. CDR1 and CDR2 (germline): SQVTM, ANQGSEA. The V gene end was trimmed by 1 base and the J gene end by 2 bases; junction bases not matched to a gene: 7. This CDR3 has 16 amino acids. CDR3 sequence (DNA): TGCAGCGTTGAAGGAGGACTAGCGCAATACACAGATACGCAGTATTTT. It specifies CSVEGGLAQYTDTQYF.

The chain carries TRBV7-9 and TRBJ2-5, with D possibly TRBD1 on 6 matching bases. Germline loops: CDR1 SEHNR, CDR2 FQNEAQ (reference sequence). The CDR3 is 15 amino acids. Trimming left V 1 base short and J 5 bases short, with 14 bases between. The CDR3 spells CASSLGDIPQETQYF. CDR3 DNA: TGTGCCAGCAGCTTAGGGGACATCCCCCAGGAGACCCAGTACTTC.

DNA of the CDR3: TGTGCCAGCAGCTTGGGGCTAGCGGGGGGCCCGTTCCAAGAGACCCAGTACTTC. Encoded protein: CASSLGLAGGPFQETQYF. V gene TRBV5-5 combines with J gene TRBJ2-5, with TRBD2 identical over 11 bases. The germline V gene encodes CDR1 SGHKS and CDR2 YYEKEE (reference sequence). Trimming removed 0 bases from V and 1 base from J; junction bases left unmatched: 8. The CDR3 contains 18 residues.

This chain uses TRBV2 with TRBJ1-2; possibly TRBD1 for D (6 bases). The CDR3 sequence is 12 residues long. The germline V and J ends were trimmed by 5 bases and 4 bases, with 8 bases remaining between them. Germline V lookup: CDR1 SNHLY, CDR2 FYNNEI. CDR3 nucleotides: TGTGCCAGCAGTCAGGGGCCCTATGGCTACACCTTC. It yields the protein CASSQGPYGYTF.

V and J are TRBV11-2 and TRBJ2-1; possibly TRBD1 for D (6 bases). Germline CDR1 reads SGHAT; CDR2 reads FQNNGV. This CDR3 region has 13 residues. V lost 8 bases to trimming and J lost 8 bases, with 16 bases between them. In nucleotides, the CDR3 is TGTGCCAGCGCAAATATTAGGGGGTATGAGCAGTTCTTC. Amino acids: CASANIRGYEQFF. Full variable domain (remainder filled in from reference TRBV11-2 and TRBJ2-1): EAGVAQSPRYKIIEKRQSVAFWCNPISGHATLYWYQQILGQGPKLLIQFQNNGVVDDSQLPKDRFSAERLKGVDSTLKIQPAKLEDSAVYLCASANIRGYEQFFGPGTRLTVL.

V and J are TRBV4-2 and TRBJ1-2, with 8 bases lining up with TRBD1. The germline gives CDR1 LGHNA, CDR2 YNFKEQ. The length of the CDR3 is 15 residues. Losses at the gene ends were 3 bases for V and 5 bases for J; bases not matched to a gene: 8. CDR3 coding DNA: TGTGCCAGCAGCCAGCTACCGACAGGGGAGTATGGCTACACCTTC. Its translation is CASSQLPTGEYGYTF.

The chain employs TRBV12-5 and TRBJ1-4; no reliable D call. The CDR3 covers 16 residues. From germline, CDR1 is LGHNT and CDR2 FRNRAP. Deletions cut 1 base from V and 5 bases from J, with 14 bases between. The CDR3 region is CASGLAPTGLNEKLFF. The CDR3 DNA reads TGTGCTAGTGGTTTGGCCCCGACGGGATTAAATGAAAAACTGTTTTTT.

The chain combines TRBV2 with TRBJ2-3, with TRBD2 identical over 13 bases. The length of the CDR3 is 19 residues. Germline lookup yields CDR1 SNHLY and CDR2 FYNNEI. J lost 2 bases, V lost 5 bases, and 13 bases had no gene match. The CDR3 loop reads CASSRTSGRASGPTDTQYF. For the CDR3, the DNA is TGTGCCAGCAGTAGAACTAGCGGGAGGGCCTCGGGCCCCACAGATACGCAGTATTTT.

V and J are TRBV6-5 and TRBJ1-4; the match to TRBD1 covers 7 bases. This CDR3 contains 15 residues. Per germline, CDR1 MNHEY and CDR2 SVGAGI. With V trimmed by 6 bases and J by 1 base, 5 bases remained unmatched. DNA for the CDR3: TGTGCCAGCAGCCGGGACAGCCTAACTAATGAAAAACTGTTTTTT. This encodes CASSRDSLTNEKLFF.

V usage is TRBV18 and J usage is TRBJ1-4, with D possibly TRBD1 on 5 matching bases. The CDR3 has 13 residues. Trimming stripped 5 bases from V and 8 bases from J, with 12 bases between. Germline V gene lookup returns CDR1 KGHSH and CDR2 LQKENI. CDR3 in amino acids: CASSAGSGEKLFF. The CDR3 region has the DNA TGTGCCAGCTCAGCAGGGTCTGGCGAAAAACTGTTTTTT. Combining the CDR3 with reference TRBV18 and TRBJ1-4 gives the whole variable domain NAGVMQNPRHLVRRRGQEARLRCSPMKGHSHVYWYRQLPEEGLKFMVYLQKENIIDESGMPKERFSAEFPKEGPSILRIQQVVRGDSAAYFCASSAGSGEKLFFGSGTQLSVL.

This clone was counted a few times. J is TRBJ2-5 and V is TRBV5-5, with D possibly being TRBD1 (6 bases). Deletions cut 0 bases from V and 2 bases from J, with 14 bases between. The CDR3 is 16 residues long. Looked up from germline, CDR1 is SGHKS and CDR2 is YYEKEE (reference sequence). CDR3 nucleotide sequence: TGTGCCAGCAGCTTGGGGTCAGGGGCAATTCAAGAGACCCAGTACTTC. This gives the protein CASSLGSGAIQETQYF.

This clone was recorded only once. The chain is built from TRBV24-1 and TRBJ2-7; TRBD1 is a possible D gene (6 bases). Between the trimmed V and J ends, which lost 8 bases and 0 bases, there was a span of 13 bases. The CDR3 extends over 14 amino acids. Germline V gene data show CDR1 as KGHDR and CDR2 as SFDVKD. This chain's CDR3 is CATNKQGISYEQYF. CDR3 DNA: TGTGCCACCAATAAACAGGGTATCTCCTACGAGCAGTACTTC.

This chain links TRBV18 with TRBJ1-4; TRBD1 aligns across 11 bases. The V segment lost 4 bases and the J segment 5 bases; nucleotides outside the gene matches: 3. Germline-derived CDR1 and CDR2 are KGHSH and LQKENI. This CDR3 has 15 amino acids. The CDR3 sequence is CASSLGTGGNEKLFF. The CDR3 nucleotides are TGTGCCAGCTCACTCGGGACAGGGGGAAATGAAAAACTGTTTTTT.

The chain recombines TRBV6-1 with TRBJ2-7, with D perhaps TRBD1 (5 bases). Germline CDR1 is MNHNS and CDR2 is SASEGT. V gave up 2 bases and J gave up 3 bases, with 14 bases separating them. The CDR3 totals 15 residues. DNA for the CDR3: TGTGCCAGCAGTGAAAGGTCAGGGAACCACTACGAGCAGTACTTC. Its translation: CASSERSGNHYEQYF.

The chain employs TRBV30 and TRBJ1-1; the D gene is possibly TRBD1 (6 bases). This CDR3 contains 14 residues. Germline CDR1 GTSNPN, CDR2 SVGIG (reference sequence). The V end lost 2 bases, the J end lost 1 base, and 11 bases lay between the germline ends. In DNA form, the CDR3 reads TGTGCCTGGAGTCACTACAGGGAGAACACTGAAGCTTTCTTT. Its translation: CAWSHYRENTEAFF.

This clone turned up a few times. This rearrangement joins TRBV4-1 to TRBJ2-2, with D possibly matching TRBD1 (5 bases). The CDR3 runs to 16 residues. Germline CDR1 is MGHRA and CDR2 is YSYEKL. V lost 0 bases and J 1 base, leaving 9 bases between the germline ends. CDR3 loop: CASSQDKGVNTGELFF. The DNA for the CDR3 is TGCGCCAGCAGCCAAGATAAAGGGGTGAACACCGGGGAGCTGTTTTTT.

The gene calls are TRBV29-1 and TRBJ1-2; the D is unclear. Trimming cost V 3 bases and J 8 bases, with 10 bases left between them. The V gene's germline CDR1 is SQVTM and CDR2 ANQGSEA. The CDR3 runs 11 residues. The chain's CDR3 is CSVDGGSGYTF. The CDR3 nucleotides are TGCAGCGTTGACGGTGGTTCGGGCTACACCTTC.